This record concerns one TCR beta chain sequence. This record comes from a study of blood T cell repertoires in COVID-19. Germline CDR1 reads MNHEY; CDR2 reads SVGAGI. CDR3 length: 16 residues. J gave up 3 bases and V 2 bases, and 7 bases lay outside the gene matches. Data came from immunoSEQ multiplex PCR; TCRdb stores just in-frame clones and leaves some out. The sample carries about 320,000 clones, roughly 90% recorded once. The sample comprised peripheral blood. The chain is built from TRBV6-5 and TRBJ1-1; 9 bases match TRBD1. The TCR originated in a man younger than 35 who had recovered from COVID-19. CDR3 protein: CASSYLTGTGYTEAFF. Written as DNA, the CDR3 is TGTGCCAGCAGTTACCTAACCGGGACAGGGTACACTGAAGCTTTCTTT.